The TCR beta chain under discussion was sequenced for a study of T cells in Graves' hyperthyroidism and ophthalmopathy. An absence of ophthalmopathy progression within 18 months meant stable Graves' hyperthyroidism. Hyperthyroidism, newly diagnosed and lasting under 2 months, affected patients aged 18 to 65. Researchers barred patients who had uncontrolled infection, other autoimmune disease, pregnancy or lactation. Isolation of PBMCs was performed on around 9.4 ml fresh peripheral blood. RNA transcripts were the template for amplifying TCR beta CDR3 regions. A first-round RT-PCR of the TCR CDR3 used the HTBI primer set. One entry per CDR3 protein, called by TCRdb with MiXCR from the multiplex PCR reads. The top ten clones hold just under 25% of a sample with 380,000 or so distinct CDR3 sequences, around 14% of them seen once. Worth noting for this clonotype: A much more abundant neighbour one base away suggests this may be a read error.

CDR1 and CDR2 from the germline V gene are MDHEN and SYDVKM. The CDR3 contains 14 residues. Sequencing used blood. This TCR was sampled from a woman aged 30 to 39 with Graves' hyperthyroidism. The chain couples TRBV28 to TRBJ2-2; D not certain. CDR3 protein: CAGSLPILSGELFF. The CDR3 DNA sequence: TGTGCCGGCAGTCTACCGATTTTATCCGGGGAGCTGTTTTTT.